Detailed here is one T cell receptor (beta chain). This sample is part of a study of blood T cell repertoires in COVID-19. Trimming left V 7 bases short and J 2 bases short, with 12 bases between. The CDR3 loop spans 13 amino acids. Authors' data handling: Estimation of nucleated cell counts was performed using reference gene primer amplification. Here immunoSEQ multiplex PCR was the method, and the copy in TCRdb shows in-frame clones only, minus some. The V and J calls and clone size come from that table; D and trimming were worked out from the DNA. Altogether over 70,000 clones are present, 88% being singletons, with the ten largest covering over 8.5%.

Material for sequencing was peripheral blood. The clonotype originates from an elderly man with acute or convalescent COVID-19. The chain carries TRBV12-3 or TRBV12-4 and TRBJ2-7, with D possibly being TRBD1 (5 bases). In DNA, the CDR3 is TGTGCCAGCAATGAGCAGGGTGCCTACGAGCAGTACTTC. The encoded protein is CASNEQGAYEQYF.